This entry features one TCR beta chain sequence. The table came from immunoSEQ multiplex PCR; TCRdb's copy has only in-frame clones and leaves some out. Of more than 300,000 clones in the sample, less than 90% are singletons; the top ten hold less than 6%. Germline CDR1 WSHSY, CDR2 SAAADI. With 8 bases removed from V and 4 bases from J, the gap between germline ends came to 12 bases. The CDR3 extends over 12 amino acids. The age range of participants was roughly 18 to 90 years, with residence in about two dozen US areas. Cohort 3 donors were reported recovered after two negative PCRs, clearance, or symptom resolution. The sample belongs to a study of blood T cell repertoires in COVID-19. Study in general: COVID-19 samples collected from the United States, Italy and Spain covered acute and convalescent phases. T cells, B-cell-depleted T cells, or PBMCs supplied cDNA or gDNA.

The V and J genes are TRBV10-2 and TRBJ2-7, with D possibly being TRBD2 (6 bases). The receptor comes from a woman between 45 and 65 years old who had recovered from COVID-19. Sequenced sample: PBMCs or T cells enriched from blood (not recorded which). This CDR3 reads CASGGERYEQYF. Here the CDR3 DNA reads TGCGCCAGCGGCGGGGAAAGGTACGAGCAGTACTTC.